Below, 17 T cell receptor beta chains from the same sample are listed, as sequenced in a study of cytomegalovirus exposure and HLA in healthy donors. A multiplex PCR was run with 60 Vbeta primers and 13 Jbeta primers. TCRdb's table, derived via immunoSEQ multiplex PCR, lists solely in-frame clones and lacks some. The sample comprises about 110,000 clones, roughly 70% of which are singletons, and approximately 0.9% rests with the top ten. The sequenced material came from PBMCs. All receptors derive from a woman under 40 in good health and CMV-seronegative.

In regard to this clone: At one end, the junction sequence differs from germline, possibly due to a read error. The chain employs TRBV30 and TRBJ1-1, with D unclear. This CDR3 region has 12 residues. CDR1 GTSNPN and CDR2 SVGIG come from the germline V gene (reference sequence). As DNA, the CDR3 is TGTGCCTGGAGTGTATCCCTGGGCCGGATCCCCTTT. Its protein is CAWSVSLGRIPF.

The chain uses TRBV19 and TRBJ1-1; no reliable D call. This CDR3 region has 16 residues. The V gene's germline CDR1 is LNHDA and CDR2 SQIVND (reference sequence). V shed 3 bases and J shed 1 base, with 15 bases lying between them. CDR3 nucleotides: TGTGCCAGTAGTATCCCCTTTGCGGCGTCGAACACTGAAGCTTTCTTT. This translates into CASSIPFAASNTEAFF.

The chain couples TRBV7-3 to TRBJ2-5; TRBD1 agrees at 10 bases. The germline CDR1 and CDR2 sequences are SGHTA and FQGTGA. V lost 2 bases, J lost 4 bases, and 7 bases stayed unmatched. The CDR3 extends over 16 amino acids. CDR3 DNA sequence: TGTGCCAGCAGCTTAGAAGACAGGGGGCGGGGAGAGACCCAGTACTTC. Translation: CASSLEDRGRGETQYF.

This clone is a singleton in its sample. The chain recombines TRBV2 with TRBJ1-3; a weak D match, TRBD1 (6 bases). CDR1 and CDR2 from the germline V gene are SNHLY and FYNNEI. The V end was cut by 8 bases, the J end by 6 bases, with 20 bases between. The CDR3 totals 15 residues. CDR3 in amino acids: CASRKEGGFVNTIYF. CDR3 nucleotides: TGTGCCAGCCGGAAGGAGGGGGGGTTTGTAAACACCATATATTTT.

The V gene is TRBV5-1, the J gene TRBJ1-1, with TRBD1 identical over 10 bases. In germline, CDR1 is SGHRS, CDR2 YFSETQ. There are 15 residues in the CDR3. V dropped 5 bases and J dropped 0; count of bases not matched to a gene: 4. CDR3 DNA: TGCGCCAGCAGGTGGACAGGGGGTTTGAACACTGAAGCTTTCTTT. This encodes CASRWTGGLNTEAFF.

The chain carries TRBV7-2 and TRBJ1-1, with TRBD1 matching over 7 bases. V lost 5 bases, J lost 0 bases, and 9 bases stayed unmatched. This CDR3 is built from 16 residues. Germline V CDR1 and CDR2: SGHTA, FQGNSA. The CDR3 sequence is CASSPHGQALNTEAFF. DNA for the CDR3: TGTGCCAGCAGCCCCCATGGACAGGCCTTGAACACTGAAGCTTTCTTT.

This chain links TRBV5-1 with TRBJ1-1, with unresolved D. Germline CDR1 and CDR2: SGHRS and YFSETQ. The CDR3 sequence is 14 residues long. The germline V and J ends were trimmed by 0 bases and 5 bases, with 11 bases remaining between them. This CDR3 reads CASSLGPSGTEAFF. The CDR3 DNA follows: TGCGCCAGCAGCTTGGGGCCCTCGGGAACTGAAGCTTTCTTT.

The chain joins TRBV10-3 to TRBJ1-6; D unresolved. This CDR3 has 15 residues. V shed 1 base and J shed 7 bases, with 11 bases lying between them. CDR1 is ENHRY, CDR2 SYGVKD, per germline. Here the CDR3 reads CAISEYEVTNSPLHF. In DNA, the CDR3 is TGTGCCATCAGTGAGTACGAGGTAACAAATTCACCCCTCCACTTT.

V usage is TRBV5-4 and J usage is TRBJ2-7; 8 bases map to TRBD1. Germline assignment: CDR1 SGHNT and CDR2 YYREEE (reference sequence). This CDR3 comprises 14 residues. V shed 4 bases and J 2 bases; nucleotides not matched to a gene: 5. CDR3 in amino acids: CASSLDRVPYEQYF. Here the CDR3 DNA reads TGTGCCAGCAGCCTGGACAGGGTCCCCTACGAGCAGTACTTC.

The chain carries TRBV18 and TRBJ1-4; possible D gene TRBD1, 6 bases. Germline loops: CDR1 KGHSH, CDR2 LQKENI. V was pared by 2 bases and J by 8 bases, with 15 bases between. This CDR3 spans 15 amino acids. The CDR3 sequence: CASSPYRGAEEKLFF. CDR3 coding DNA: TGTGCCAGCTCACCATATCGGGGGGCGGAGGAAAAACTGTTTTTT.

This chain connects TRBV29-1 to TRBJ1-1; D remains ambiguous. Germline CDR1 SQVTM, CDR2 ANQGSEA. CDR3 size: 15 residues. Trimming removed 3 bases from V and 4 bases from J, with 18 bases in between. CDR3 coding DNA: TGCAGCGTTGACCCTTTGGGCACAGTTGGCACTGAAGCTTTCTTT. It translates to CSVDPLGTVGTEAFF. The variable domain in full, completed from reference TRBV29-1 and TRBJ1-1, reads SAVISQKPSRDICQRGTSLTIQCQVDSQVTMMFWYRQQPGQSLTLIATANQGSEATYESGFVIDKFPISRPNLTFSTLTVSNMSPEDSSIYLCSVDPLGTVGTEAFFGQGTRLTVV.

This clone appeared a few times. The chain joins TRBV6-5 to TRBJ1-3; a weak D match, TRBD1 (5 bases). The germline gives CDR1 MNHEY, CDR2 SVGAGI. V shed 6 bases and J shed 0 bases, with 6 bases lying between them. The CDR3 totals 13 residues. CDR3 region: CASSQGSGNTIYF. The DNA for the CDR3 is TGTGCCAGCAGCCAGGGCTCTGGAAACACCATATATTTT.

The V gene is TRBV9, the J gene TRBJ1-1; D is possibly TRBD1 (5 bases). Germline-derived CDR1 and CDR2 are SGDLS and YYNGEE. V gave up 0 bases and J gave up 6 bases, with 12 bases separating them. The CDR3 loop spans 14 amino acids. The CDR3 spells CASSVVSRDPEAFF. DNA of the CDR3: TGTGCCAGCAGCGTAGTTTCCAGGGATCCTGAAGCTTTCTTT. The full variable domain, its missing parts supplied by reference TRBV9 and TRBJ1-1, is DSGVTQTPKHLITATGQRVTLRCSPRSGDLSVYWYQQSLDQGLQFLIQYYNGEERAKGNILERFSAQQFPDLHSELNLSSLELGDSALYFCASSVVSRDPEAFFGQGTRLTVV.

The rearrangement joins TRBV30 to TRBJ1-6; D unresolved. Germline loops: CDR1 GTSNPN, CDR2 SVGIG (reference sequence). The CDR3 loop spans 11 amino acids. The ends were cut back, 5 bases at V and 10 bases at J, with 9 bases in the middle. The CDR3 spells CAWEAKSPLHF. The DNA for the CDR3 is TGTGCCTGGGAAGCCAAATCACCCCTCCACTTT.

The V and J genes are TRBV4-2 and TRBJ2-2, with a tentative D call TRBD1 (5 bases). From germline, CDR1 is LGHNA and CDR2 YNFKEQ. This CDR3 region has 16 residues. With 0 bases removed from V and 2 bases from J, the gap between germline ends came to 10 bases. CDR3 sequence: CASSQEWTYNTGELFF. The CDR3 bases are TGTGCCAGCAGCCAAGAGTGGACATATAACACCGGGGAGCTGTTTTTT.

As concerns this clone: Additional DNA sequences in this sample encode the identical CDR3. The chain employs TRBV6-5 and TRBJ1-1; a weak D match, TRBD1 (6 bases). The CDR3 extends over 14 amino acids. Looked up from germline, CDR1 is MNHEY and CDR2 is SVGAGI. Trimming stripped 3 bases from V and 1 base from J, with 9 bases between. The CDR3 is CASSYRGTNTEAFF. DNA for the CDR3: TGTGCCAGCAGTTATAGGGGGACGAACACTGAAGCTTTCTTT.

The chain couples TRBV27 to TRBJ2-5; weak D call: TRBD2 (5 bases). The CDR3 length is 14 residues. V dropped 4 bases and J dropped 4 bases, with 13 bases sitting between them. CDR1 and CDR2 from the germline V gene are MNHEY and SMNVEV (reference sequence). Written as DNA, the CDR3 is TGTGCCAGCAGTTCCCGAGTAACTAGAGAGACCCAGTACTTC. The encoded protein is CASSSRVTRETQYF.